This T cell receptor (beta chain) was identified in a study of shared clonotypes between healthy human individuals. Study-wide findings and caveats: Incomplete sequencing of sorted subsets was indicated by rarefaction despite large depth. Tissue TCR repertoires likely differ from these blood-only repertoires. Several donors held about 5% of naive CD4 clonotypes in common.

Concerning this clone: Its antigen remains unknown.

The germline V gene has CDR1 SGDLS and CDR2 YYNGEE. The CDR3 has 15 amino acids. V was clipped by 0 bases and J by 4 bases; unmatched bases: 3. The donors, healthy adults who were HIV-negative, had experienced no recent acute infections or vaccinations. TCRdb's table, derived via immunoSEQ multiplex PCR, lists solely in-frame clones and lacks some. The table records 950,000 to 1,100,000 clones, about 80% of them present only once. Material: memory CD4+ T cells from PBMCs. Subset given: CD45RA-negative fraction. The sequence came from a young man in good health. Some clones in this sample may be carry-over from other donors' samples. V gene TRBV9 combines with J gene TRBJ2-2; 7 bases align to TRBD2. The CDR3 coding sequence is TGTGCCAGCAGCGTAGGGGCGGGAGTCACCGGGGAGCTGTTTTTT. It is translated as CASSVGAGVTGELFF.